This T cell receptor (beta chain) was sequenced for a study of early T cells in non-severe SARS-CoV-2 infection. Looking at the study overall: The chains were unpaired, and the sequenced material was bulk RNA from unsorted whole blood.

Remarks on this clonotype: Its antigen is currently unknown.

Study-level results: Matching against VDJdb likely underestimated virus-specific expansions, favoring anti-spike CD8.

Individual cDNA molecules carried attached unique molecular identifiers. MiXCR, applied by TCRdb to the 5' RACE reads, yields one record per CDR3 protein. Of about 42,000 distinct CDR3 sequences in the sample, roughly 7.1% were seen once. The germline V gene encodes CDR1 MNHNY and CDR2 SVGAGI (reference sequence). V gave up 7 bases and J gave up 6 bases; unmatched junction bases: 3. The CDR3 is 13 amino acids. The rearrangement links TRBV6-6 to TRBJ1-4; TRBD1 matches 9 bases. Sequenced material: whole blood. This receptor was obtained from an adult who was a healthcare worker with PCR-confirmed SARS-CoV-2 infection or an uninfected control (not recorded which). Here the CDR3 reads CASTDRGDEKLFF. CDR3 bases: TGTGCCAGCACGGACAGGGGAGATGAAAAACTGTTTTTT.